The clone carrying this T cell receptor beta chain came up once. The data are from a study of blood T cell repertoires in COVID-19. Trimming shortened V by 0 bases and J by 7 bases, and 12 bases separated the two germline ends. The germline CDR1 and CDR2 sequences are MGHRA and YSYEKL. The CDR3 is 14 amino acids. The repertoire was sequenced with immunoSEQ multiplex PCR; TCRdb's copy has only in-frame clones and lacks some. The sample consists of fewer than 350,000 clones, less than 85% of them appearing once. Exposed participants came across a COVID-19 case within 2 weeks before study entry. The sequenced sample consisted of PBMCs or T cells enriched from blood (not recorded which). The TCR was taken from a woman aged 25 to 39 who had been exposed to COVID-19. The chain carries TRBV4-1 and TRBJ1-2, with a weak D call TRBD1 (6 bases). The CDR3 nucleotides read TGCGCCAGCAGCCAAGATGGGGGGGCCGGTGGCTACACCTTC. Its translation: CASSQDGGAGGYTF.